This T cell receptor (beta chain) was sequenced during a study of blood T cells in healthy people across ages. This clonotype was seen more than once but under ten times. The CDR3 covers 16 residues. From germline, CDR1 is MNHEY and CDR2 SMNVEV (reference sequence). The J segment lost 3 bases and the V segment lost 1 base, leaving 5 bases of the junction unmatched. Primed by a sample-barcoded 5' primer and a J-beta primer mix, a second PCR proceeded for about 7 to 12 cycles. In TCRdb, the 5' RACE reads were re-called with MiXCR into one record per CDR3 protein. The profile shows about 1.6 million distinct CDR3 sequences, around 36% of them singletons. Per sample, extraction of total RNA gave at least 5.5 micrograms in every case.

Sequencing input: blood. V gene TRBV27 combines with J gene TRBJ2-3; 9 nucleotides align to TRBD1. This TCR was sampled from a woman aged 25 to 45 in good health. The CDR3 loop is CASSLLGTGSTDTQYF. CDR3 sequence (DNA): TGTGCCAGCAGTTTATTAGGGACAGGGTCGACAGATACGCAGTATTTT.